The clone carrying this T cell receptor (beta chain) appeared a single time. Its specificity is unknown. Measured with immunoSEQ multiplex PCR; TCRdb has only the in-frame clones, and not every one. The repertoire holds approximately 530,000 clones, roughly 95% seen once, with about 0.064% in the top ten. Trimming took 5 bases from V and 0 from J, leaving 17 bases between them. The V gene's germline CDR1 is MNHEY and CDR2 SMNVEV (reference sequence). The CDR3 is made up of 16 amino acids. The record originates from a study of shared clonotypes between healthy human individuals. Points from the study as a whole: Sample collection involved blood only; tissue repertoires are likely different.

The sequence was obtained from a woman aged 30 to 39 in good health. V and J are TRBV27 and TRBJ2-7; D is possibly TRBD1 (5 bases). The sample consisted of naive CD4+ T cells sorted from blood. Subset of the sample: CD45RA+ positively selected. This CDR3 is CASSGRGSPLSYEQYF. The DNA for the CDR3 is TGTGCCAGCAGTGGTAGGGGTAGCCCCCTCTCCTACGAGCAGTACTTC.